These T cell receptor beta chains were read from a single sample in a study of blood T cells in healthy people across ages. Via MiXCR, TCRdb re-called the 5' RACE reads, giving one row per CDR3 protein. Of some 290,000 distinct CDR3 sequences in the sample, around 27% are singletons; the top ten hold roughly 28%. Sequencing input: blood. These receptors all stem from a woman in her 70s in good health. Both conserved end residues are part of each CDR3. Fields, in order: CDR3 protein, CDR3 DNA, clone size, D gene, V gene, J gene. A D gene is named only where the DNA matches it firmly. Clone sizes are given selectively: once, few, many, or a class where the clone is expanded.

CDR3: CASRLGPYEQYF
DNA: TGTGCCAGCAGGTTGGGTCCCTACGAGCAGTACTTC
size: few
D: NA
V: TRBV7-2
J: TRBJ2-7

CDR3: CASRSHGTRRTSGTF
DNA: TGTGCCAGCAGATCCCACGGGACACGGCGTACTAGCGGGACCTTC
size: NA
D: TRBD2
V: TRBV28
J: TRBJ2-5

CDR3: CASSGGTSNTDTQYF
DNA: TGCGCCAGCAGCGGCGGGACTTCGAACACAGATACGCAGTATTTT
size: few
D: NA
V: TRBV4-3
J: TRBJ2-3

CDR3: CASSVGGVNEKLFF
DNA: TGTGCCAGCAGCGTAGGAGGGGTTAATGAAAAACTGTTTTTT
size: few
D: NA
V: TRBV9
J: TRBJ1-4

CDR3: CASSDSSTIYGYTF
DNA: TGTGCCAGCAGCGACAGCTCCACGATCTATGGCTACACCTTC
size: many
D: NA
V: TRBV7-2
J: TRBJ1-2

CDR3: CASSQPGQGSGYTF
DNA: TGCGCCAGCAGCCAGCCGGGACAGGGCTCCGGCTACACCTTC
size: many
D: TRBD1
V: TRBV4-3
J: TRBJ1-2

CDR3: CASSLTSGLTQETQYF
DNA: TGCGCCAGCAGCCTAACTAGCGGACTCACCCAAGAGACCCAGTACTTC
size: NA
D: TRBD2
V: TRBV5-1
J: TRBJ2-5

CDR3: CSARDGRRTKTNTGELFF
DNA: TGCAGTGCTAGAGATGGACGGAGGACCAAAACGAACACCGGGGAGCTGTTTTTT
size: few
D: NA
V: TRBV20-1
J: TRBJ2-2

CDR3: CASSLESASRVF
DNA: TGTGCCAGCAGTTTAGAGTCAGCCTCACGAGTCTTC
size: many
D: NA
V: TRBV12-3/TRBV12-4
J: TRBJ2-5

CDR3: CASSPGQGFRYEQYF
DNA: TGTGCCAGCAGTCCAGGACAGGGGTTCCGGTACGAGCAGTACTTC
size: few
D: TRBD1
V: TRBV28
J: TRBJ2-7

CDR3: CASRLTGGRRVAKNIQYF
DNA: TGTGCCAGCAGGCTAACAGGGGGCAGGAGAGTAGCCAAAAACATTCAGTACTTC
size: many
D: TRBD1
V: TRBV28
J: TRBJ2-4

CDR3: CASSLSSVGRELFF
DNA: TGTGCCAGCAGCTTAAGTTCAGTAGGCAGGGAACTGTTTTTT
size: NA
D: NA
V: TRBV7-8
J: TRBJ1-4

CDR3: CASRRNEQYF
DNA: TGTGCCAGCAGACGAAACGAGCAGTACTTC
size: NA
D: NA
V: TRBV28
J: TRBJ2-7

CDR3: CASSYSRSRGEQFF
DNA: TGTGCCAGCAGTTACTCTAGGAGTAGGGGTGAGCAGTTCTTC
size: NA
D: NA
V: TRBV6-5
J: TRBJ2-1

CDR3: CSGGQGSVRTEAFF
DNA: TGCAGCGGGGGACAGGGGTCGGTCCGGACTGAAGCTTTCTTT
size: NA
D: TRBD1
V: TRBV29-1
J: TRBJ1-1

CDR3: CASSFGGSGNTIYF
DNA: TGTGCCAGCAGCTTTGGAGGGTCTGGAAACACCATATATTTT
size: many
D: NA
V: TRBV5-5
J: TRBJ1-3

CDR3: CSVGLDRRTSGILKETQYF
DNA: TGCAGCGTTGGGTTGGACAGACGGACTAGCGGGATTTTAAAAGAGACCCAGTACTTC
size: few
D: TRBD2
V: TRBV29-1
J: TRBJ2-5

CDR3: CASSDSGRDEQFF
DNA: TGTGCCAGCAGCGACTCAGGGCGGGATGAGCAGTTCTTC
size: NA
D: NA
V: TRBV7-3
J: TRBJ2-1

CDR3: CASSSQGGERETQYF
DNA: TGTGCCAGCAGCTCCCAAGGAGGGGAACGCGAGACCCAGTACTTC
size: NA
D: NA
V: TRBV7-2
J: TRBJ2-5

CDR3: CASSLGQGRNQETQYF
DNA: TGTGCCAGCAGTTTAGGACAGGGGCGGAATCAAGAGACCCAGTACTTC
size: few
D: TRBD1
V: TRBV6-5
J: TRBJ2-5

CDR3: CASGGTSGRLEAKNIQYF
DNA: TGCGCCAGCGGCGGTACTAGCGGGAGATTGGAAGCCAAAAACATTCAGTACTTC
size: few
D: TRBD2
V: TRBV4-1
J: TRBJ2-4

CDR3: CSARPTYGYTF
DNA: TGCAGTGCTAGACCGACCTATGGCTACACCTTC
size: NA
D: NA
V: TRBV20-1
J: TRBJ1-2

CDR3: CASSFAHLNTEAFF
DNA: TGTGCCAGCAGCTTTGCACACTTGAACACTGAAGCTTTCTTT
size: NA
D: NA
V: TRBV7-2
J: TRBJ1-1

CDR3: CASSLGGLAGIQETQYF
DNA: TGTGCCAGCAGTCTGGGTGGACTAGCGGGTATCCAAGAGACCCAGTACTTC
size: NA
D: TRBD2
V: TRBV12-3/TRBV12-4
J: TRBJ2-5

CDR3: CSVEDQWRESLEQFF
DNA: TGCAGCGTTGAAGATCAGTGGCGGGAGTCCCTTGAGCAGTTCTTC
size: few
D: TRBD2
V: TRBV29-1
J: TRBJ2-1

CDR3: CASSLDLGLSFWTQYF
DNA: TGTGCCAGCAGCTTAGACCTCGGACTTTCCTTCTGGACCCAGTACTTC
size: once
D: NA
V: TRBV7-8
J: TRBJ2-5

CDR3: CASSQSRQQGLAF
DNA: TGTGCCAGCAGCCAAAGCCGGCAGCAGGGACTCGCTTTT
size: many
D: NA
V: TRBV14
J: TRBJ1-4

CDR3: CASSWGLAVQETQYF
DNA: TGTGCCAGCAGTTGGGGACTAGCGGTTCAAGAGACCCAGTACTTC
size: NA
D: TRBD2
V: TRBV6-5
J: TRBJ2-5

CDR3: CASRSQFKNNEQFF
DNA: TGCGCCAGCAGAAGTCAGTTTAAGAACAATGAGCAGTTCTTC
size: once
D: NA
V: TRBV5-1
J: TRBJ2-1

CDR3: CASTRGQEYGYTF
DNA: TGTGCCAGCACTAGAGGTCAGGAGTATGGCTACACCTTC
size: NA
D: NA
V: TRBV2
J: TRBJ1-2

CDR3: CSVGEAGPYNEQFF
DNA: TGCAGCGTGGGGGAAGCGGGGCCCTACAATGAGCAGTTCTTC
size: few
D: TRBD2
V: TRBV29-1
J: TRBJ2-1

CDR3: CSAGLAGYNEQFF
DNA: TGCAGTGCCGGACTAGCGGGGTACAATGAGCAGTTCTTC
size: NA
D: TRBD2
V: TRBV20-1
J: TRBJ2-1

CDR3: CASSQEADVWEQYF
DNA: TGTGCCAGCAGCCAAGAGGCAGATGTCTGGGAGCAGTACTTC
size: NA
D: NA
V: TRBV4-2
J: TRBJ2-7

CDR3: CGASGPPIGSPLHF
DNA: TGCGGTGCTTCCGGGCCCCCAATCGGGTCACCCCTCCACTTT
size: few
D: NA
V: TRBV20-1
J: TRBJ1-6

CDR3: CASSLGPLNYGYTF
DNA: TGCGCCAGCAGCCTAGGACCGTTGAACTATGGCTACACCTTC
size: few
D: NA
V: TRBV5-1
J: TRBJ1-2

CDR3: CASTLRGENIQYF
DNA: TGTGCCAGCACCCTCCGGGGGGAAAACATTCAGTACTTC
size: many
D: TRBD2
V: TRBV12-3/TRBV12-4
J: TRBJ2-4

CDR3: CASSWEIAGETQYF
DNA: TGTGCCAGCAGCTGGGAGATCGCGGGGGAGACCCAGTACTTC
size: NA
D: NA
V: TRBV7-9
J: TRBJ2-5

CDR3: CASSLAASGANVLTF
DNA: TGCGCCAGCAGCTTGGCCGCGTCTGGGGCCAACGTCCTGACTTTC
size: few
D: NA
V: TRBV5-1
J: TRBJ2-6

CDR3: CAISPGETYEQYF
DNA: TGTGCCATCAGTCCCGGGGAGACCTACGAGCAGTACTTC
size: NA
D: NA
V: TRBV10-3
J: TRBJ2-7

CDR3: CASSPLLDPGYNEQFF
DNA: TGTGCCAGCAGCCCCTTACTAGATCCGGGCTACAATGAGCAGTTCTTC
size: few
D: NA
V: TRBV3-1
J: TRBJ2-1

CDR3: CASSLRGSDEKLFF
DNA: TGTGCCAGCAGTTTAAGGGGGTCTGATGAAAAACTGTTTTTT
size: few
D: NA
V: TRBV28
J: TRBJ1-4

CDR3: CSGGQGVGQPQHF
DNA: TGCAGTGGGGGACAGGGGGTAGGTCAGCCCCAGCATTTT
size: NA
D: TRBD1
V: TRBV20-1
J: TRBJ1-5

CDR3: CATLVSSGNLKRFF
DNA: TGTGCCACCCTTGTGAGTAGCGGGAACCTCAAGCGGTTCTTC
size: few
D: TRBD2
V: TRBV6-1
J: TRBJ2-1

CDR3: CASSGGLAGASDTQYF
DNA: TGTGCCAGCAGCGGGGGACTAGCGGGAGCATCAGATACGCAGTATTTT
size: NA
D: TRBD2
V: TRBV7-9
J: TRBJ2-3

CDR3: CASSLTGTSANEQYF
DNA: TGTGCCAGCAGCTTGACCGGGACTAGCGCCAACGAGCAGTACTTC
size: few
D: TRBD2
V: TRBV7-2
J: TRBJ2-7

CDR3: CATGDADISVNEQFF
DNA: TGTGCCACCGGGGACGCTGACATCTCTGTCAATGAGCAGTTCTTC
size: few
D: NA
V: TRBV15
J: TRBJ2-1

CDR3: CASSLRGLEASGTYEQYF
DNA: TGTGCCAGCAGCTTAAGGGGGCTTGAGGCTAGCGGAACCTACGAGCAGTACTTC
size: NA
D: NA
V: TRBV11-2
J: TRBJ2-7

CDR3: CASSVDWRAQETQYF
DNA: TGTGCCAGCAGCGTAGATTGGCGGGCTCAAGAGACCCAGTACTTC
size: NA
D: NA
V: TRBV9
J: TRBJ2-5

CDR3: CASSPAGVGANVLTF
DNA: TGTGCCAGCAGCCCGGCGGGGGTTGGGGCCAACGTCCTGACTTTC
size: few
D: TRBD2
V: TRBV7-2
J: TRBJ2-6

CDR3: CASSFGGSGNAEAFF
DNA: TGTGCCAGCAGTTTCGGGGGCTCAGGGAACGCTGAAGCTTTCTTT
size: few
D: NA
V: TRBV12-3/TRBV12-4
J: TRBJ1-1

CDR3: CAIGEEEQFF
DNA: TGTGCCATTGGAGAAGAGGAGCAGTTCTTC
size: few
D: NA
V: TRBV10-3
J: TRBJ2-1

CDR3: CSVGQGYNEQFF
DNA: TGCAGCGTAGGGCAGGGCTACAATGAGCAGTTCTTC
size: NA
D: NA
V: TRBV29-1
J: TRBJ2-1

CDR3: CASSLFGLAGGGYEQYF
DNA: TGTGCCAGCAGTCTCTTTGGGTTAGCGGGAGGCGGATACGAGCAGTACTTC
size: few
D: TRBD2
V: TRBV28
J: TRBJ2-7

CDR3: CASSQQRAATNEKLFF
DNA: TGCGCCAGCAGCCAACAAAGGGCTGCAACTAATGAAAAACTGTTTTTT
size: few
D: NA
V: TRBV4-1
J: TRBJ1-4